This T cell receptor (beta chain) was recovered during a study of siplizumab effects on memory and regulatory T cells. Study results and limitations: Naive or memory phenotype assignment was not possible for roughly 75-95% of proliferating CD4+ or CD8+ clones. Sequences below about 10^-5 frequency were poorly captured, and few alloreactive clones mapped to unstimulated subsets.

Assays covered roughly 9.8 x 10^4 TCR templates per sample. Method: immunoSEQ multiplex PCR; TCRdb's copy keeps in-frame clones and lacks some. The sample includes about 91,000 clones, roughly 93% seen only once; the top ten take 5% to 7%. This CDR3 is built from 13 residues. CDR1 is SNHLY and CDR2 is FYNNEI in the germline V gene. Trimming removed 11 bases from V and 0 bases from J, with 10 bases in between. This clone was seen just once. The target antigen is unknown. The sequencing sample was made of CD8+ T cells sorted from blood. The gene calls are TRBV2 and TRBJ2-2, with D perhaps TRBD2 (6 bases). The source of this sequence is a human donor in good health. CDR3 sequence: CAHGGTNTGELFF. In DNA, the CDR3 is TGTGCCCACGGCGGGACGAACACCGGGGAGCTGTTTTTT.